One sample yielded the 13 T cell receptor beta chains listed below, sequenced in a study of blood T cell repertoires in COVID-19. TCRdb's table, derived via immunoSEQ multiplex PCR, lists solely in-frame clones and lacks some. There are about 74,000 clones in the sample; more than 75% occur only once, and approximately 9% lies in the top ten. The sequencing sample was made of peripheral blood. The receptors derive from a human donor in a cohort sampled during active COVID-19.

The V gene is TRBV29-1, the J gene TRBJ2-5; D is ambiguous. Germline CDR1 SQVTM, CDR2 ANQGSEA. Between the trimmed V and J ends, which lost 8 bases and 2 bases, there was a span of 6 bases. There are 10 residues in the CDR3. CDR3 region: CSSRQETQYF. The CDR3 nucleotides read TGCAGCTCCCGTCAAGAGACCCAGTACTTC. The full variable domain, with the rest looked up from reference TRBV29-1 and TRBJ2-5, is SAVISQKPSRDICQRGTSLTIQCQVDSQVTMMFWYRQQPGQSLTLIATANQGSEATYESGFVIDKFPISRPNLTFSTLTVSNMSPEDSSIYLCSSRQETQYFGPGTRLLVL.

The chain uses TRBV5-1 and TRBJ1-6; 7 nucleotides agree with TRBD1. Germline loops: CDR1 SGHRS, CDR2 YFSETQ. The CDR3 covers 14 residues. V lost 3 bases and J lost 9; bases outside the gene matches: 6. The CDR3 sequence is CASSSGTVGSPLHF. CDR3 DNA: TGCGCCAGCAGCTCCGGGACAGTGGGTTCACCCCTCCACTTT.

The V gene is TRBV19, the J gene TRBJ1-5; D is perhaps TRBD1 (6 bases). Trimming removed 3 bases from V and 6 bases from J, with 12 bases in between. Germline CDR1 is LNHDA and CDR2 is SQIVND (reference sequence). The CDR3 extends over 14 amino acids. The CDR3 region is CASSIGGAGQPQHF. Here the CDR3 DNA reads TGTGCCAGTAGTATCGGGGGGGCCGGTCAGCCCCAGCATTTT.

The rearrangement joins TRBV6-5 to TRBJ2-3; D remains unclear. Between the trimmed V and J ends, which lost 0 bases and 4 bases, there was a span of 11 bases. Germline V lookup: CDR1 MNHEY, CDR2 SVGAGI. The CDR3 is 15 residues long. The CDR3 nucleotides read TGTGCCAGCAGTTACTCGCGGCCCCAACCAGATACGCAGTATTTT. Protein product: CASSYSRPQPDTQYF.

J is TRBJ2-5 and V is TRBV28; 11 positions agree with TRBD2. This CDR3 has 14 residues. The germline gives CDR1 MDHEN, CDR2 SYDVKM. Trimming removed 8 bases from V and 6 bases from J; junction bases left unmatched: 8. CDR3 DNA sequence: TGTGCCAGCCTCGGACTAGCGGGTGAACAGACCCAGTACTTC. It translates to CASLGLAGEQTQYF.

This chain joins TRBV30 and TRBJ2-2; 9 bases are a match to TRBD1. V gave up 5 bases and J gave up 4 bases; unmatched junction bases: 2. Looked up from germline, CDR1 is GTSNPN and CDR2 is SVGIG (reference sequence). This CDR3 is 13 amino acids long. The CDR3 DNA is TGTGCCTGGGGGACAGGGTTCACCGGGGAGCTGTTTTTT. It is translated as CAWGTGFTGELFF.

V gene TRBV28 combines with J gene TRBJ2-5; possibly TRBD1 for D (5 bases). CDR3 length: 13 residues. Germline V lookup: CDR1 MDHEN, CDR2 SYDVKM. Trimming took 2 bases from V and 4 from J, leaving 8 bases between them. The CDR3 reads CASSLGAAETQYF. CDR3 DNA: TGTGCCAGCAGTTTAGGGGCCGCAGAGACCCAGTACTTC.

J is TRBJ2-1 and V is TRBV9; a possible D gene is TRBD2 (5 bases). CDR1 is SGDLS, CDR2 YYNGEE, per germline. This CDR3 contains 16 residues. Trimming cost V 1 base and J 4 bases, with 15 bases left between them. The CDR3: CASSVYIARGYNEQFF. CDR3 sequence (DNA): TGTGCCAGCAGCGTATATATCGCGAGAGGGTACAATGAGCAGTTCTTC.

The rearrangement uses TRBV6-2 or TRBV6-3 and TRBJ2-7; 12 positions agree with TRBD2. The CDR3 is 17 residues long. V shed 5 bases and J 2 bases; nucleotides not matched to a gene: 10. CDR1 is MNHEY and CDR2 is SVGEGT in the germline V gene. CDR3 in DNA: TGTGCCAGCAGTCCCCGACCACTAGCGGGAGGACCCTACGAGCAGTACTTC. Translating it yields CASSPRPLAGGPYEQYF.

The V and J genes are TRBV27 and TRBJ1-2, with TRBD1 matching over 9 bases. Germline V gene sequence: CDR1 MNHEY, CDR2 SMNVEV (reference sequence). The ends lost 4 bases at V and 4 bases at J; junction bases unmatched: 16. This CDR3 region has 18 residues. The CDR3 coding sequence is TGTGCCAGCAGTTGGGTTCCCGGGACAGGGATGCCCTTCTATGGCTACACCTTC. It encodes CASSWVPGTGMPFYGYTF.

The chain uses TRBV4-3 and TRBJ2-7, with D possibly TRBD2 on 5 matching bases. CDR3 size: 14 residues. V was cut by 1 base and J by 3 bases, with 10 bases left in between. CDR1 LGHNA and CDR2 YSLEER come from the germline V gene. The CDR3 sequence is CASSQVEGSYEQYF. CDR3 sequence (DNA): TGCGCCAGCAGCCAAGTCGAGGGCAGCTACGAGCAGTACTTC.

This sequence joins TRBV7-2 and TRBJ2-7; 7 nucleotides match TRBD2. The trim removed 3 bases at V and 3 bases at J, leaving 2 bases unmatched. The CDR3 contains 13 residues. Germline assignment: CDR1 SGHTA and CDR2 FQGNSA. The CDR3 protein is CASSFGTNYEQYF. The CDR3 DNA reads TGTGCCAGCAGCTTTGGGACTAACTACGAGCAGTACTTC.

DNA for the CDR3: TGTGCCAGCAGCTCGACCCGGGATGGCTACACCTTC. Its translation is CASSSTRDGYTF. This sequence joins TRBV11-2 and TRBJ1-2, with unresolved D. The CDR3 is 12 amino acids. V lost 4 bases and J lost 6, with 9 bases in between. In germline, CDR1 is SGHAT, CDR2 FQNNGV.